Shown below are 4 T cell receptor beta chains from a single sample sequenced in a study of T cells in Graves' hyperthyroidism and ophthalmopathy. It was RNA transcripts that yielded the amplified TCR beta CDR3 regions. The HTBI primer set was used in a first-round RT-PCR of the TCR CDR3. TCRdb called the multiplex PCR reads again in MiXCR, with one record for every CDR3 protein. The profile shows approximately 570,000 distinct CDR3 sequences, roughly 21% of them singletons. Sequencing was performed on blood. The source of these receptors is a man in his forties with Graves' ophthalmopathy.

The chain recombines TRBV6-5 with TRBJ2-7, with TRBD1 identical over 7 bases. CDR3 length equals 15 residues. The V segment lost 2 bases and the J segment 0 bases; nucleotides outside the gene matches: 4. Looked up from germline, CDR1 is MNHEY and CDR2 is SVGAGI. Here the CDR3 reads CASSYGTGASYEQYF. As DNA, the CDR3 is TGTGCCAGCAGTTACGGTACAGGGGCCTCCTACGAGCAGTACTTC.

This clonotype was counted a few times. The chain combines TRBV4-2 with TRBJ2-3; 14 bases line up with TRBD2. Losses at the gene ends were 4 bases for V and 3 bases for J; bases not matched to a gene: 6. The CDR3 runs 17 residues. The germline V gene has CDR1 LGHNA and CDR2 YNFKEQ. This CDR3 reads CASSRSGLAGDTDTQYF. The CDR3 nucleotides read TGTGCCAGCAGCCGTTCGGGACTAGCGGGAGATACAGATACGCAGTATTTT.

This clonotype was seen a handful of times. This chain links TRBV6-1 with TRBJ1-3; TRBD1 aligns across 7 bases. V was pared by 2 bases and J by 1 base, with 8 bases of the junction left unmatched. Germline V gene sequence: CDR1 MNHNS, CDR2 SASEGT. CDR3 length: 17 amino acids. This CDR3 is CASSERGQAGSGNTIYF. CDR3 sequence (DNA): TGTGCCAGCAGTGAACGAGGACAGGCCGGATCTGGAAACACCATATATTTT.

The chain joins TRBV4-3 to TRBJ2-3; a possible D gene is TRBD2 (6 bases). The V end was cut by 2 bases, the J end by 6 bases, with 12 bases between. Germline V gene sequence: CDR1 LGHNA, CDR2 YSLEER. The CDR3 runs 14 residues. The CDR3 region is CASSQSTGEDTQYF. For the CDR3, the DNA is TGCGCCAGCAGCCAATCGACGGGGGAGGATACGCAGTATTTT.